Each of the 19 T cell receptor beta chains below was sequenced from the same sample in a study of cytomegalovirus exposure and HLA in healthy donors. PCR employed 60 Vbeta and 13 Jbeta primers. Libraries were prepared by immunoSEQ multiplex PCR; TCRdb keeps only in-frame clonotypes and omits some of them. The sample yields tens of thousands of clones, roughly nine tenths seen once. Sample: PBMCs. The source is a woman in her 30s in good health and CMV-seropositive.

The rearrangement links TRBV6-6 to TRBJ2-1; a weak D match, TRBD2 (6 bases). Deletions cut 2 bases from V and 9 bases from J, with 11 bases between. Germline V gene sequence: CDR1 MNHNY, CDR2 SVGAGI (reference sequence). This CDR3 contains 13 residues. The DNA of the CDR3 is TGTGCCAGCAGTTACGATAGCGGTAGTGAGCAGTTCTTC. Its translation is CASSYDSGSEQFF.

This chain connects TRBV2 to TRBJ2-5, with 10 bases lining up with TRBD1. The CDR3 totals 15 residues. In germline, CDR1 is SNHLY, CDR2 FYNNEI. After removal of 5 bases from V and 3 bases from J, the junction contained 6 bases not matched to a gene. The CDR3 bases are TGTGCCAGCAGTAAAGGACAGGGGGGGGAAGAGACCCAGTACTTC. As protein: CASSKGQGGEETQYF.

The chain is built from TRBV11-2 and TRBJ2-1; 8 bases match TRBD2. Losses at the gene ends were 2 bases for V and 8 bases for J; bases not matched to a gene: 8. Per germline, CDR1 SGHAT and CDR2 FQNNGV. The length of the CDR3 is 15 residues. The CDR3, as DNA: TGTGCCAGCAGCTTATACGGGAGGGTGATAGATGAGCAGTTCTTC. Protein product: CASSLYGRVIDEQFF.

V gene TRBV6-1 combines with J gene TRBJ2-1, with 8 bases lining up with TRBD1. CDR3 size: 15 residues. CDR1 MNHNS and CDR2 SASEGT come from the germline V gene. After removal of 4 bases from V and 3 bases from J, the junction contained 5 bases not matched to a gene. The CDR3 DNA sequence: TGTGCCAGCAGTGCCTCCGGGACAGGCTACAATGAGCAGTTCTTC. Translation gives CASSASGTGYNEQFF.

The rearrangement links TRBV9 to TRBJ2-7; tentative D call: TRBD2 (6 bases). CDR3 size: 12 residues. The V end lost 4 bases, the J end lost 6 bases, and 11 bases lay between the germline ends. Germline CDR1 is SGDLS and CDR2 is YYNGEE. The CDR3 loop is CASSPGSSEQYF. The CDR3 DNA reads as TGTGCCAGCAGCCCCGGGAGTTCCGAGCAGTACTTC.

The CDR3 DNA is TGTGCCAGCAGCGAGGAAGGGGTGGTAGGCTACACCTTC. Its translation is CASSEEGVVGYTF. The chain uses TRBV9 and TRBJ1-2; TRBD1 is a possible D gene (5 bases). Per the germline V gene, CDR1 is SGDLS and CDR2 is YYNGEE. The V and J ends lost 3 bases and 8 bases respectively, with 14 bases between them. CDR3 length: 13 residues.

This clone appeared once. The chain carries TRBV6-1 and TRBJ2-3, with D unclear. The germline CDR1 and CDR2 sequences are MNHNS and SASEGT. CDR3 length: 12 residues. V was shortened by 2 bases and J by 6 bases, with 6 bases between the two germline ends. The CDR3 coding sequence is TGTGCCAGCAGTGAAACTGCCGATACGCAGTATTTT. This translates into CASSETADTQYF.

This clone was seen more than once but under ten times. This rearrangement joins TRBV30 to TRBJ2-2, with D possibly being TRBD2 (5 bases). Germline CDR1 and CDR2: GTSNPN and SVGIG (reference sequence). The V and J ends lost 2 bases and 3 bases respectively, with 7 bases between them. This CDR3 region has 13 residues. The CDR3, as DNA: TGTGCCTGGAGTCCGGGATACACCGGGGAGCTGTTTTTT. Amino acid sequence: CAWSPGYTGELFF. Full variable domain (missing parts from reference TRBV30 and TRBJ2-2): SQTIHQWPATLVQPVGSPLSLECTVEGTSNPNLYWYRQAAGRGLQLLFYSVGIGQISSEVPQNLSASRPQDRQFILSSKKLLLSDSGFYLCAWSPGYTGELFFGEGSRLTVL.

The V gene is TRBV27, the J gene TRBJ2-7; TRBD2 is a possible D gene (6 bases). V lost 5 bases and J lost 3, with 11 bases in between. The CDR3 length is 13 residues. The germline CDR1 and CDR2 sequences are MNHEY and SMNVEV (reference sequence). The CDR3 is CASSHSGSYEQYF. The DNA of the CDR3 is TGTGCCAGCAGTCATAGCGGCAGCTACGAGCAGTACTTC.

The V gene is TRBV18, the J gene TRBJ1-1; the D gene is possibly TRBD1 (6 bases). The germline V gene has CDR1 KGHSH and CDR2 LQKENI. V was trimmed by 3 bases and J by 3 bases, leaving 14 bases between them. This CDR3 spans 15 amino acids. The CDR3 DNA reads TGTGCCAGCTCACCCGGTGGGGGGGCTTACACTGAAGCTTTCTTT. This translates into CASSPGGGAYTEAFF. The complete variable domain, with remaining parts taken from reference TRBV18 and TRBJ1-1, reads NAGVMQNPRHLVRRRGQEARLRCSPMKGHSHVYWYRQLPEEGLKFMVYLQKENIIDESGMPKERFSAEFPKEGPSILRIQQVVRGDSAAYFCASSPGGGAYTEAFFGQGTRLTVV.

The chain is built from TRBV30 and TRBJ1-2; maybe TRBD1 (5 bases). The V end lost 0 bases, the J end lost 0 bases, and 5 bases lay between the germline ends. Germline V CDR1 and CDR2: GTSNPN, SVGIG (reference sequence). The CDR3 length is 13 residues. The CDR3 region is CAWSVQANYGYTF. The CDR3 DNA is TGTGCCTGGAGTGTACAGGCTAACTATGGCTACACCTTC. The complete variable domain, with remaining parts taken from reference TRBV30 and TRBJ1-2, reads SQTIHQWPATLVQPVGSPLSLECTVEGTSNPNLYWYRQAAGRGLQLLFYSVGIGQISSEVPQNLSASRPQDRQFILSSKKLLLSDSGFYLCAWSVQANYGYTFGSGTRLTVV.

This clone occurred a few times. CDR3 nucleotides: TGTGCCAGTACCCCTGACAGGACCAATCAGCCCCAGCATTTT. Its translation is CASTPDRTNQPQHF. The chain links TRBV19 to TRBJ1-5, with D possibly matching TRBD1 (6 bases). Germline V gene lookup returns CDR1 LNHDA and CDR2 SQIVND (reference sequence). This CDR3 is 14 amino acids long. Between the trimmed V and J ends, which lost 7 bases and 3 bases, there was a span of 13 bases.

The chain recombines TRBV7-4 with TRBJ1-5; D is possibly TRBD1 (5 bases). Germline loops: CDR1 SGHVT, CDR2 SQSDAQ. CDR3 length equals 16 residues. Trimming left V 5 bases short and J 3 bases short, with 17 bases between. The CDR3 DNA reads TGTGCCAGCAGCGAAAATGACAGACCAGACAATCAGCCCCAGCATTTT. Its protein is CASSENDRPDNQPQHF.

CDR3 bases: TGTGCCAGCAGTGCAGAGAGGACAGGGACTGAAGCTTTCTTT. As protein: CASSAERTGTEAFF. This sequence joins TRBV2 and TRBJ1-1, with 8 bases aligning to TRBD1. The V and J ends lost 4 bases and 5 bases, in that order; junction bases with no gene match: 6. This CDR3 spans 14 amino acids. In germline, CDR1 is SNHLY, CDR2 FYNNEI.

The chain uses TRBV4-2 and TRBJ1-5; tentatively, D is TRBD1 (6 bases). The CDR3 consists of 22 residues. With 4 bases removed from V and 0 bases from J, the gap between germline ends came to 31 bases. Germline-derived CDR1 and CDR2 are LGHNA and YNFKEQ. The CDR3 region is CASSLPGQRALLFYYSNQPQHF. The CDR3 DNA is TGTGCCAGCAGCCTTCCAGGACAGAGAGCCCTTCTCTTCTATTATAGCAATCAGCCCCAGCATTTT.

The chain links TRBV2 to TRBJ1-5, with D unresolved. Germline assignment: CDR1 SNHLY and CDR2 FYNNEI. CDR3 length equals 14 residues. V was clipped by 1 base and J by 4 bases, with 8 bases between them. The CDR3: CASSEGESNQPQHF. As DNA, the CDR3 is TGTGCCAGCAGTGAAGGGGAGTCAAATCAGCCCCAGCATTTT.

The rearrangement links TRBV5-4 to TRBJ2-7; 8 positions match TRBD2. CDR3 length: 15 residues. V shed 0 bases, J shed 2 bases, and the junction held 4 bases outside the gene matches. Germline CDR1 reads SGHNT; CDR2 reads YYREEE (reference sequence). CDR3: CASSLGTSGTYEQYF. CDR3 DNA: TGTGCCAGCAGCTTGGGAACTAGCGGAACCTACGAGCAGTACTTC.

The chain has TRBV18 and TRBJ1-5; D uncertain. Germline V lookup: CDR1 KGHSH, CDR2 LQKENI. The ends were cut back, 6 bases at V and 4 bases at J, with 13 bases in the middle. This CDR3 region has 14 residues. CDR3 nucleotides: TGTGCCAGCTCGGCAGGAGGGAGGAATCAGCCCCAGCATTTT. This sequence encodes CASSAGGRNQPQHF.

The chain combines TRBV7-6 with TRBJ1-2; a weak D match, TRBD1 (5 bases). Trimming took off 3 bases at V and 7 bases at J, with 15 bases between the two ends. The CDR3 is 14 residues long. CDR1 and CDR2 from the germline V gene are SGHVS and FNYEAQ. CDR3 bases: TGTGCCAGCAGCTTGGCAGGGTACTTTGGTGGCTACACCTTC. This codes for CASSLAGYFGGYTF.